What follows describes a single T cell receptor beta chain. Generated by immunoSEQ multiplex PCR, the TCRdb table keeps only in-frame clones and is missing some. The sample yields 15,000 to 20,000 clones, about 83% seen once. The sample is drawn from a study of PD-1 blockade in classical Hodgkin lymphoma. Germline V lookup: CDR1 SGDLS, CDR2 YYNGEE. The CDR3 consists of 15 residues. V was clipped by 0 bases and J by 0 bases, with 9 bases between them. Time point here: newly diagnosed, previously untreated cHL patient sample. The chain carries TRBV9 and TRBJ2-5, with D unclear. The sample taken for sequencing was peripheral blood mononuclear cells (PBMCs). The receptor was derived from a human donor with classical Hodgkin lymphoma. CDR3 DNA sequence: TGTGCCAGCAGCGTAGAGTTAGGGTACCAAGAGACCCAGTACTTC. Its translation: CASSVELGYQETQYF.